This TCR beta chain was recorded in a study of T cells in Graves' hyperthyroidism and ophthalmopathy. Study-level findings and limits: Prediction of ophthalmopathy progression came a median roughly 7.1 months pre-onset.

Looked up from germline, CDR1 is SGHTA and CDR2 is FQGNSA. V was clipped by 2 bases and J by 10 bases; unmatched bases: 11. CDR3 length equals 15 residues. Template material for amplifying TCR beta CDR3 regions consisted of RNA transcripts. The HTBI primer set served for first-round RT-PCR of the TCR CDR3. MiXCR, applied by TCRdb to the multiplex PCR reads, yields one record per CDR3 protein. Seen here are fewer than 350,000 distinct CDR3 sequences, roughly 23% observed once, and the top ten hold less than 65%. Uncontrolled infection, other autoimmune disease, pregnancy or lactation led to exclusion. A remark on this clonotype: Antigen specificity is unknown.

The chain recombines TRBV7-2 with TRBJ2-5; 9 positions agree with TRBD1. The sequenced sample consisted of blood. The clonotype was recovered from a woman between 50 and 59 years old with Graves' hyperthyroidism. The CDR3 loop reads CASSLSNRGLAYQYF. DNA for the CDR3: TGTGCCAGCAGCTTATCAAACAGGGGGCTCGCGTACCAGTACTTC.